The clone carrying this T cell receptor (beta chain) has at least ten counts. TCR beta CDR3 regions were amplified from RNA. The TCR CDR3 was amplified in a first-round RT-PCR using the HTBI primer set. TCRdb fed the multiplex PCR reads into MiXCR, producing one record per CDR3 protein. The profile covers a few hundred thousand distinct CDR3 sequences, with 25% appearing a single time and around 79% taken by the ten largest. This sample stems from a study of T cells in Graves' hyperthyroidism and ophthalmopathy. This CDR3 region has 14 residues. V lost 1 base and J lost 7; bases outside the gene matches: 3. In germline, CDR1 is LGHDT, CDR2 YNNKEL (reference sequence).

The V and J genes are TRBV3-1 and TRBJ2-1; TRBD2 matches 8 bases. This sequence originates from a man in his fifties with Graves' hyperthyroidism. The sequenced sample was blood. The CDR3 nucleotides are TGTGCCAGCAGCCAAGGGACTAGCCTTAATGAGCAGTTCTTC. Residues: CASSQGTSLNEQFF.